Reported below is one T cell receptor (beta chain). The sample comes from a study of blood T cell repertoires in COVID-19. Study at large: The United States, Italy and Spain supplied acute and convalescent COVID-19 samples. PBMCs, B-cell-depleted T cells, or T cells were the source of the cDNA or gDNA that made up the material.

The authors' processing: Cell counts per sample came from amplifying reference gene primers. Using immunoSEQ multiplex PCR, the repertoire was profiled, and TCRdb retains in-frame clones only, with some absent. The V and J calls and clone size come from that table; D and trimming were worked out from the DNA. The sample holds roughly 100,000 clones, around 78% seen once. This CDR3 region has 16 residues. The J gene is TRBJ1-1, the V gene TRBV21-1; TRBD1, as called in the table, went unchecked against the DNA. TRBV21-1 is a recognized pseudogene. Sequenced material: peripheral blood. This TCR came from a man older than 75 with COVID-19, enrolled during active disease. The CDR3 is CARLDTRGPKNTEAFF. For the CDR3, the DNA is TGTGCCAGACTAGATACCAGGGGTCCCAAGAACACTGAAGCTTTCTTT.